This T cell receptor beta chain was sequenced for a study of blood T cell repertoires in COVID-19. Across the study: There were acute and convalescent COVID-19 samples, and they came from the United States, Italy and Spain. Sources were T cells, B-cell-depleted T cells, or PBMCs; the material itself was cDNA or gDNA.

Method: immunoSEQ multiplex PCR; TCRdb's copy keeps in-frame clones and lacks some. The sample consists of over 100,000 clones, 60% to 75% of them appearing once. As to this clone: An end of the junction does not agree with germline; a read error may underlie this.

Germline assignment: CDR1 KGHSH and CDR2 LQKENI. The CDR3 has 18 amino acids. This TCR came from a woman aged 65 to 85 with acute or convalescent COVID-19. The gene calls are TRBV18 and TRBJ2-2, with 9 bases lining up with TRBD2. The sequenced sample consisted of peripheral blood. The CDR3 protein is CVSSPMVLAGSNTGELFF. CDR3 DNA sequence: TGTGTCAGCTCACCAATGGTTCTAGCGGGATCGAACACCGGGGAGCTGTTTTTT.